One T cell receptor (beta chain) is described in this entry. Treatment here: 15 to 20 received Ad26.COV2.S at low or high dose, single or two shots; about 5 received placebo; per-sample allocation not given. Sampling was done on day 63 after the first vaccine or placebo injection. Within Boston, the person who donated was an adult of 18-55 years. Profiling relied on immunoSEQ multiplex PCR, and the TCRdb table lists in-frame clones only, not all of them. Here the sample spans about 410,000 clones, approximately 91% being singletons. CDR1 LNHDA and CDR2 SQIVND come from the germline V gene (reference sequence). J gave up 8 bases and V 7 bases, and 11 bases lay outside the gene matches. The length of the CDR3 is 14 residues. This sample stems from a study of Ad26.COV2.S vaccination and SARS-CoV-2 variants. Looking at the study overall: The Ad26.COV2.S arm of the COV1001 trial was where the donor was placed. Ad26.COV2.S, an intramuscular injection, was given once or twice 56 days apart.

This material consisted of peripheral blood, taken in a trial of Ad26.COV2.S vaccine versus placebo. This TCR was recovered from a person between 18 and 65 years old who received the Ad26.COV2.S COVID-19 vaccine or a placebo. The chain recombines TRBV19 with TRBJ1-5; TRBD1 aligns across 7 bases. The CDR3 sequence is CASNIGQVREPQHF. CDR3 bases: TGTGCCAGTAACATTGGACAGGTTAGGGAGCCCCAGCATTTT. Drawing the rest from reference TRBV19 and TRBJ1-5, the complete variable domain is DGGITQSPKYLFRKEGQNVTLSCEQNLNHDAMYWYRQDPGQGLRLIYYSQIVNDFQKGDIAEGYSVSREKKESFPLTVTSAQKNPTAFYLCASNIGQVREPQHFGDGTRLSIL.